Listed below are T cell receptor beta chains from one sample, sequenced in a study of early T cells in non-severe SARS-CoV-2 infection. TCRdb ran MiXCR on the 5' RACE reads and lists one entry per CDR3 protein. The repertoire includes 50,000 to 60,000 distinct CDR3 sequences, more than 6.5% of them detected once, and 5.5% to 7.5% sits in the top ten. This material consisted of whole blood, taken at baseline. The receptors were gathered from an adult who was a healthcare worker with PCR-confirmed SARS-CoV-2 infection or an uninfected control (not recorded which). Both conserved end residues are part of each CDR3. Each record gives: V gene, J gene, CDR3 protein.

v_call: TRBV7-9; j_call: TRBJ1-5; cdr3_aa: CASSLVYCKRTVSNQPQHF
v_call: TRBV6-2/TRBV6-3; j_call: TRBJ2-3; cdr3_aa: CASSYKRDGQYF
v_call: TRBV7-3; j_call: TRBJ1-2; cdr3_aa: CASSAPGGSGYTF
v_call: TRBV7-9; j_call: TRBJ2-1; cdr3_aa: CASSPPVLKSPSYNEQFF
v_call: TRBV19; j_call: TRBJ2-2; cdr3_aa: CASSMGRQGRSGELFF
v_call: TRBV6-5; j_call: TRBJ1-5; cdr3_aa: CASSLTGNSNQPQHF
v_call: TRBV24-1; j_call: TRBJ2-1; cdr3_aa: CATIGFRGNEQFF
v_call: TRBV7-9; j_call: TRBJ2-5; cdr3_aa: CASSLSSGEFGETQYF
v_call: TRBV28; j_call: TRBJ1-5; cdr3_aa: CASSYDGNSNQPQHF
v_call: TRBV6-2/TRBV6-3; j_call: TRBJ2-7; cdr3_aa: CASRMTGSSYEQYF
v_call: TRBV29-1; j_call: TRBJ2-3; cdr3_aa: CSVRGQGGPDTQYF
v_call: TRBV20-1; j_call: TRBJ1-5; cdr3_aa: CSALERSNQPQHF
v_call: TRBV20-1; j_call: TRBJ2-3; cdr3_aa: CSARDPGTSTDTQYF
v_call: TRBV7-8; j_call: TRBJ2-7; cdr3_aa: CASSSQRAQGRAPHEQYF
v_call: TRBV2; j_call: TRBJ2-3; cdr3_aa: CASRRDSTTDTQYF
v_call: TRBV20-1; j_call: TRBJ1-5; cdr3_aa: CSAGRLNQPQHF
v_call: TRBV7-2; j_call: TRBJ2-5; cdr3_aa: CASSRSWGNNQETQYF
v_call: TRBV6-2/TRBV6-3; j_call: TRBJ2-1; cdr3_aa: CASSGRFRDRVINEQFF
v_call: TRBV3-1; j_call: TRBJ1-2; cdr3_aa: CASSRRGERYGYTF
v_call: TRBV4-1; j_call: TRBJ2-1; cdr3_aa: CASSQVLAGGDEQFF
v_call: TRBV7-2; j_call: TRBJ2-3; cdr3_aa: CASSLALASTDTQYF
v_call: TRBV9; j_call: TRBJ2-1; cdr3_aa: CASPTGELYNEQFF
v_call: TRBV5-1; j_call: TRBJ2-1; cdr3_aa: CASSLEGQGAYNEQFF
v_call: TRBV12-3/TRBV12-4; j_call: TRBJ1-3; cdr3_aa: CASQKGGVNTIYF
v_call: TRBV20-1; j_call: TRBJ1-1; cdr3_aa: CSASKDTEAFF
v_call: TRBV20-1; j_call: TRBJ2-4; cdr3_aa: CSAMTELAKNIQYF
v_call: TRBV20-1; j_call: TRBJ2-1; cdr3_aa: CSATKRGPGEQFF
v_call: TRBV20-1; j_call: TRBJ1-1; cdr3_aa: CSARRQGTNTEAFF
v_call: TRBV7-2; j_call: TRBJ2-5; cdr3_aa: CASSASQETQYF
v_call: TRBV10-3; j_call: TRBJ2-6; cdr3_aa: CAISESLVGGSSGANVLTF
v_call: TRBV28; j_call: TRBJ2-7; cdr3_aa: CASSLRGTYEQYF
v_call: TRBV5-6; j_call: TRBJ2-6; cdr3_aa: CASSQGREPGANVLTF
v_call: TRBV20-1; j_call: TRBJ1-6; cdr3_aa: CSALETGEWNSPLHF
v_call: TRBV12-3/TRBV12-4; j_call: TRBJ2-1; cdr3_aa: CASSLNYEQFF
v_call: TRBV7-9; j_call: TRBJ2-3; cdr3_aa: CASSFRDKETQYF
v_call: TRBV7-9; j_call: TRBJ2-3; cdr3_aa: CASSLYGPSTSHTQYF
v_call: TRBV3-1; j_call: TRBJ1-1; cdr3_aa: CASSPGTFTEAFF
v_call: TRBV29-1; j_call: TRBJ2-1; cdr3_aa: CSGRVDEQFF
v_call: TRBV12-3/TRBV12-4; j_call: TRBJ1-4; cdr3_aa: CASSFKADTATNEKLFF
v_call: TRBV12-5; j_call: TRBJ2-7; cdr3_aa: CASGLGPSYEQYF